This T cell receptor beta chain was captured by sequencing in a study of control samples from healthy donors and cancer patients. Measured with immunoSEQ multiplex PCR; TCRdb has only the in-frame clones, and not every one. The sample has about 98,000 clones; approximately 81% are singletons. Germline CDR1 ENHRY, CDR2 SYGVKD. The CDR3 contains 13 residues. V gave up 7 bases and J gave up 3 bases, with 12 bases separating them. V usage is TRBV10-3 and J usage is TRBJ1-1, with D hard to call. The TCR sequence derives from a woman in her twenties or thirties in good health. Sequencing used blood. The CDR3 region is CAIKSGRDTEAFF. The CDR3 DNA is TGTGCCATCAAGTCCGGGCGCGACACTGAAGCTTTCTTT.